This T cell receptor beta chain derives from a study of radiotherapy plus CTLA-4 blockade in lung cancer. Across the whole study: Patients showed objective responses in about 20% of cases, and disease control was achieved by 25% to 35%. General study points: There was expansion of tumor-derived TCR clones in blood after radiotherapy plus ipilimumab. Reportedly, early blood T cell clone dynamics best predicted response, with interferon-beta.

Note on this clone: Its target is unknown.

The table came from immunoSEQ multiplex PCR; TCRdb's copy has only in-frame clones and leaves some out. Of about 88,000 clones in the sample, about two thirds were seen once. The receptor's source is a human donor with non-small cell lung cancer that progressed on radiotherapy plus ipilimumab. This material consisted of peripheral blood, taken from a patient treated with radiotherapy plus ipilimumab.

The CDR3 spells CASSERQRSYEQYF. The CDR3 coding sequence is TGTGCCAGCAGTGAACGTCAGAGATCCTACGAGCAGTACTTC. The J gene is TRBJ2-7, the V gene TRBV6-1; D not resolved. Per germline, CDR1 MNHNS and CDR2 SASEGT. The germline V and J ends were trimmed by 2 bases and 1 base, with 9 bases remaining between them. This CDR3 has 14 amino acids.